This paragraph covers one TCR beta chain sequence. Its antigen is still unknown. This entry comes from a study of cytomegalovirus exposure and HLA in healthy donors. The PCR was carried out with 60 Vbeta primers and 13 Jbeta primers. Here immunoSEQ multiplex PCR was the method, and the copy in TCRdb shows in-frame clones only, minus some. The table has around 150,000 clones, about 64% seen once. Broader study findings: A few chains linked to CMV were shown in vitro to be specific for CMV antigens. In a later analysis, across HLA loci, associated TCR counts were highest for DRB1, lowest for HLA-C.

CDR1 is SGHTA and CDR2 is FQGNSA in the germline V gene. The V gene end was trimmed by 4 bases and the J gene end by 10 bases; junction bases not matched to a gene: 8. The CDR3 spans 14 residues. The sample was PBMCs. The chain combines TRBV7-2 with TRBJ2-3; TRBD2 matches at 10 bases. The source is a woman aged 55 to 70 in good health and CMV-seropositive. The CDR3 sequence is CASSSAPGTSAQYF. CDR3 DNA sequence: TGTGCCAGCAGCTCTGCTCCCGGGACTAGCGCGCAGTATTTT.